This entry lists 8 T cell receptor beta chains sequenced from one sample in a study of PD-1 blockade in classical Hodgkin lymphoma. Clones were read by immunoSEQ multiplex PCR, and TCRdb kept only the in-frame ones, dropping some. This sample has about 23,000 clones; roughly two thirds occur once, and the top ten carry over 15%. Patients all relapsed after autologous stem cell transplantation, and there was variation in brentuximab vedotin exposure. Sample: peripheral blood mononuclear cells (PBMCs), taken at baseline. Source of these receptors: a human donor with classical Hodgkin lymphoma.

This clone was seen only a few times. The V call is TRBV4-1, the J call TRBJ2-6; either TRBD1 or TRBD2 may fit D (5 bases each). The V gene's germline CDR1 is MGHRA and CDR2 YSYEKL. The CDR3 has 17 amino acids. V was shortened by 5 bases and J by 3 bases, with 17 bases between the two germline ends. The CDR3 DNA is TGCGCCAGCAGCTTGGGACCTACGCCGGATGGGGCCAACGTCCTGACTTTC. As protein: CASSLGPTPDGANVLTF.

This chain links TRBV7-2 with TRBJ2-3; D not resolved. V lost 1 base and J 2 bases, leaving 10 bases between the germline ends. Germline V gene lookup returns CDR1 SGHTA and CDR2 FQGNSA. The CDR3 is made up of 15 amino acids. This chain's CDR3 is CASSLGGDPTDTQYF. The CDR3 DNA follows: TGTGCCAGCAGCTTAGGAGGCGACCCCACAGATACGCAGTATTTT. The full variable domain, its missing parts supplied by reference TRBV7-2 and TRBJ2-3, is GAGVSQSPSNKVTEKGKDVELRCDPISGHTALYWYRQSLGQGLEFLIYFQGNSAPDKSGLPSDRFSAERTGGSVSTLTIQRTQQEDSAVYLCASSLGGDPTDTQYFGPGTRLTVL.

The chain is built from TRBV2 and TRBJ2-7; 10 bases map to TRBD2. The CDR3 extends over 12 amino acids. V lost 7 bases and J lost 6; bases outside the gene matches: 3. Germline V gene lookup returns CDR1 SNHLY and CDR2 FYNNEI. The CDR3 DNA is TGTGCCAGCACTAGCGGGAGTGCCGAGCAGTACTTC. Encoded protein: CASTSGSAEQYF.

This chain connects TRBV27 to TRBJ1-6; possible D gene TRBD1, 6 bases. Germline CDR1 and CDR2: MNHEY and SMNVEV (reference sequence). Trimming took 0 bases from V and 10 from J, leaving 22 bases between them. This CDR3 contains 18 residues. CDR3 amino acids: CASSLSSIPGGAGSPLHF. CDR3 DNA sequence: TGTGCCAGCAGTTTATCGAGCATCCCCGGGGGGGCAGGATCACCCCTCCACTTT.

The chain has TRBV5-4 and TRBJ1-1; 9 nucleotides align to TRBD1. Germline V gene lookup returns CDR1 SGHNT and CDR2 YYREEE (reference sequence). With 4 bases clipped from V and 1 base from J, the junction kept 5 bases outside the gene matches. CDR3 length: 15 residues. CDR3 residues: CASSMQQGANTEAFF. CDR3 DNA: TGTGCCAGCAGCATGCAACAGGGGGCGAACACTGAAGCTTTCTTT.

This chain connects TRBV11-2 to TRBJ2-2; 10 positions agree with TRBD2. CDR3 size: 17 residues. Trimming took 3 bases from V and 4 from J; bases not matched to a gene: 8. From germline, CDR1 is SGHAT and CDR2 FQNNGV. CDR3 in amino acids: CASSLRASGGITGELFF. The CDR3 DNA sequence: TGTGCCAGCAGCTTGAGGGCTAGCGGGGGAATCACCGGGGAGCTGTTTTTT.

This chain joins TRBV6-5 and TRBJ2-3, with D possibly being TRBD1 or TRBD2 (5 bases each). This CDR3 has 14 residues. The germline CDR1 and CDR2 sequences are MNHEY and SVGAGI. Trimming shortened V by 6 bases and J by 2 bases, and 12 bases separated the two germline ends. The CDR3 DNA sequence: TGTGCCAGCAGGGAGTGGGGGACCACAGATACGCAGTATTTT. It encodes CASREWGTTDTQYF.

This clone is large within its sample. The chain joins TRBV7-8 to TRBJ1-6; D gene uncertain. Per the germline V gene, CDR1 is SGHVS and CDR2 is FQNEAQ. The CDR3 covers 18 residues. Trimming took off 2 bases at V and 0 bases at J, with 14 bases between the two ends. CDR3 sequence (DNA): TGTGCCAGCAGCTTAACGATTACAGAAAGCTCCTATAATTCACCCCTCCACTTT. Translating it yields CASSLTITESSYNSPLHF.